A single sample is the source of the 5 T cell receptor beta chains below, sequenced in a study of PD-1 and CTLA-4 blockade in melanoma. TCRdb's table, derived via immunoSEQ multiplex PCR, lists solely in-frame clones and lacks some. The sample records roughly 30,000 clones, approximately 90% being singletons. Sample: CD8+ T cells from peripheral blood, taken from a patient given anti-PD-1 treatment. These receptors all come from a human donor with melanoma.

This clone has a handful of counts. V usage is TRBV5-5 and J usage is TRBJ1-2, with a possible D match to TRBD1 (6 bases). V was shortened by 0 bases and J by 1 base, with 10 bases between the two germline ends. This CDR3 is 15 amino acids long. Per germline, CDR1 SGHKS and CDR2 YYEKEE (reference sequence). CDR3 DNA sequence: TGTGCCAGCAGCTTGGAGGCAGGGGATAACTATGGCTACACCTTC. As protein: CASSLEAGDNYGYTF.

The V gene is TRBV7-9, the J gene TRBJ1-2, with 8 bases that match TRBD1. Germline CDR1 and CDR2: SEHNR and FQNEAQ (reference sequence). CDR3 length equals 13 residues. V lost 5 bases, J lost 8 bases, and 7 bases stayed unmatched. In nucleotides, the CDR3 is TGTGCCAGCAGCATGACAGGGGTAGCGGGCTACACCTTC. Amino acid sequence: CASSMTGVAGYTF.

The chain couples TRBV7-6 to TRBJ2-7; D unclear. Germline V gene data show CDR1 as SGHVS and CDR2 as FNYEAQ. Trimming took 4 bases from V and 2 from J, leaving 15 bases between them. There are 15 residues in the CDR3. The CDR3 DNA is TGTGCCAGCAGCTCTGACGCCCTGAGCCCCTACGAGCAGTACTTC. Its translation is CASSSDALSPYEQYF.

V gene TRBV6-5 combines with J gene TRBJ2-7, with D maybe TRBD1 (6 bases). This CDR3 has 12 amino acids. V lost 8 bases to trimming and J lost 2 bases, with 10 bases between them. Germline V gene sequence: CDR1 MNHEY, CDR2 SVGAGI. CDR3 loop: CASRTATYEQYF. Here the CDR3 DNA reads TGTGCCAGCCGGACAGCGACCTACGAGCAGTACTTC.

The chain recombines TRBV7-9 with TRBJ2-7; no firm D call. Germline values: CDR1 SEHNR, CDR2 FQNEAQ (reference sequence). This CDR3 has 16 residues. Trimming took 5 bases from V and 3 from J, leaving 20 bases between them. CDR3 sequence (DNA): TGTGCCAGCAGCCCCCTGGGCCCAGGACCAGTCTACGAGCAGTACTTC. As protein: CASSPLGPGPVYEQYF. Supplemented by reference TRBV7-9 and TRBJ2-7, the full variable domain reads DTGVSQNPRHKITKRGQNVTFRCDPISEHNRLYWYRQTLGQGPEFLTYFQNEAQLEKSRLLSDRFSAERPKGSFSTLEIQRTEQGDSAMYLCASSPLGPGPVYEQYFGPGTRLTVT.